This T cell receptor (beta chain) was observed in a study of T-cell memory formation after mild COVID-19 (dated by TCRdb to the early 2020s). With regard to the full study: Most TCR sequence clusters were specific to one of the two donors. The cohort comprised two young, previously healthy adult volunteers, one female and one male. In two donors, T-cell clones that expanded and contracted after mild COVID-19 were tracked by sequencing TCRalpha and TCRbeta repertoires over time.

This clonotype was counted ten times or more. This receptor's antigen is unknown. Base-call qualities are not available, and no considerably larger clone is one nucleotide away. This sample was sequenced with an Illumina NovaSeq 6000. TCRalpha and TCRbeta cDNA libraries were constructed by 5'RACE with constant-segment primers, with sample barcodes and unique molecular identifiers being introduced. RNA was extracted from every sample with Trizol reagent. Library amplification was performed in two PCR steps, and a second sample barcode and Illumina TruSeq adapters were introduced in the second step. Sequencing of libraries was performed on an Illumina NovaSeq with 2 x 150 bp paired-end reads. Regarding the original processing steps: With migec v1.2.7, reads were demultiplexed and then collapsed into UMI-guided consensus sequences. With mixcr v2.1.11, UMI consensuses were aligned to TRA and TRB V and J templates and assembled into clonotypes. Expanded or contracted clonotypes were those called significant by both edgeR and NoisET, with noise models trained on biological replicates. edgeR calls used a false discovery rate-adjusted p below 0.01 and a log2 fold-change threshold of 1. PCA with hierarchical clustering of max-normalized trajectories of the 1000 most abundant clonotypes was used as exploratory dynamics analysis. The CD4 or CD8 phenotype of responding clones was assigned using the separately sequenced CD4+ and CD8+ repertoires. TCRdb reprocessing: public reads trimmed at Q25 with fastp, clones called with MiXCR, in-frame beta chains kept. Rows are unified per CDR3 protein, each entry keeping the most common DNA and genes. TCRdb, rather than the study authors, made the V and J calls. A total of approximately 480,000 distinct CDR3 sequences appear in this sample, 15% to 20% of them only once. Approximately 13% of the sample is taken by the ten largest.

The research as a whole found: SARS-CoV-2 specificity was not confirmed for the second-wave clones peaking on day 37. Only a couple of mild cases were covered in the study, and larger cohorts including severe cases with pre-infection samples were considered necessary. The detection of some responding clones in pre-infection memory suggests that pre-existing cross-reactive memory T cells joined the SARS-CoV-2 response. Contracting CD4+ clones were located mainly in the CM and EM memory subsets, whereas CD8+ clones were found to be enriched in EMRA. Clones that contracted from day 15 to 85 showed balanced CD4/CD8 phenotypes, whereas a second wave of clones that expanded from day 15 to 37 leaned towards CD4+.

PBMCs were isolated by Ficoll-Paque density gradient centrifugation. Spanning cysteine to phenylalanine, the CDR3 consists of 13 amino acids. This entry keeps only the CDR3 DNA: 39 bases, framed from base 1. In the germline V gene (reference sequence), CDR1 corresponds to GTSNPN and CDR2 to SVGIG. Trimmed from V: 5 bases; trimmed from J: 0 bases; junction bases lacking a gene match: 1. Recombination joined TRBV30 with TRBJ2-3; 8 junctional bases match TRBD2. Sequenced: PBMCs or a T cell subset sorted from them (not recorded which). The sequence derives from an adult woman who had mild COVID-19 (a few samples of this study predate the infection). The sample titles of this study are shuffled in the database, so cell type and time point are left out; the donor was told from shared clones. The DNA sequence is as follows: TGTGCCTGGGAGCGGGAGAGCACAGATACGCAGTATTTT. Translated, it reads CAWERESTDTQYF.